This entry concerns a single T cell receptor beta chain. RNA, at roughly 0.45 to 1 ug, was reverse transcribed with random hexamers. With immunoSEQ multiplex PCR, TCR beta CDR3 was amplified across 54 Vbeta and 13 Jbeta. TCRdb called the immunoSEQ multiplex PCR reads again in MiXCR, with one record for every CDR3 protein. The table includes approximately 180,000 distinct CDR3 sequences, approximately 94% detected once. TCR beta was sequenced from blood CD8+ and CD4+ T cells. The multiple sclerosis control group consisted of treatment-naive patients whose relapsing-remitting disease, which was either stable or active, fulfilled revised McDonald criteria. Through negative isolation, CD4+ and CD8+ T cells were obtained, while TEMRA cells were enriched using FACS. The sample is drawn from a study of CD8 T cells in Susac syndrome. The germline V gene encodes CDR1 DFQATT and CDR2 SNEGSKA (reference sequence). The CDR3 totals 14 residues. Trimming removed 5 bases from V and 2 bases from J; junction bases left unmatched: 5.

The specimen sequenced was CD4+ T cells from PBMCs. The receptor's source is a human donor with multiple sclerosis. The rearrangement uses TRBV20-1 and TRBJ2-7; 11 bases are a match to TRBD2. The CDR3 coding sequence is TGCAGTGCTCGTTCGACTAGCGGGACCTACGAGCAGTACTTC. This translates into CSARSTSGTYEQYF.